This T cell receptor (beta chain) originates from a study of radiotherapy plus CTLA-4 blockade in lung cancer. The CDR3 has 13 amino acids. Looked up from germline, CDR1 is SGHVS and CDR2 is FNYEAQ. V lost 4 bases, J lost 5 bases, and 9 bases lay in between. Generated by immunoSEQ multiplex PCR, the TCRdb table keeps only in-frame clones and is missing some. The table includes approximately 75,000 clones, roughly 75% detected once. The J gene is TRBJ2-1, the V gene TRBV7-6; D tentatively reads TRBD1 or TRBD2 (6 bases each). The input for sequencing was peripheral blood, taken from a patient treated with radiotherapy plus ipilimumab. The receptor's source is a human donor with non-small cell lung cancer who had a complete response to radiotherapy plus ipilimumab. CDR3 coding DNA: TGTGCCAGCAGCTCGGGGGCCGACAATGAGCAGTTCTTC. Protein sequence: CASSSGADNEQFF.